The clone carrying this T cell receptor (beta chain) appeared a few times. The sample originates from a study of T cell responses to AZD1222 COVID-19 vaccine. Here immunoSEQ multiplex PCR was the method, and the copy in TCRdb shows in-frame clones only, minus some. The sample shows around 130,000 clones, over 90% of them seen only once. The junction had 8 bases not matched to a gene; V was cut back by 3 bases and J by 7 bases. Looked up from germline, CDR1 is SGHRS and CDR2 is YFSETQ. The CDR3 is made up of 15 amino acids. This TCR came from an adult in good health. The chain carries TRBV5-1 and TRBJ1-5; 9 positions match TRBD1. The specimen comprised peripheral blood, sampled on day 0 of AZD1222 vaccination. CDR3 sequence reads: CASSYDTGGRQPQHF. The DNA of the CDR3 is TGCGCCAGCAGCTATGATACAGGGGGCCGACAGCCCCAGCATTTT.